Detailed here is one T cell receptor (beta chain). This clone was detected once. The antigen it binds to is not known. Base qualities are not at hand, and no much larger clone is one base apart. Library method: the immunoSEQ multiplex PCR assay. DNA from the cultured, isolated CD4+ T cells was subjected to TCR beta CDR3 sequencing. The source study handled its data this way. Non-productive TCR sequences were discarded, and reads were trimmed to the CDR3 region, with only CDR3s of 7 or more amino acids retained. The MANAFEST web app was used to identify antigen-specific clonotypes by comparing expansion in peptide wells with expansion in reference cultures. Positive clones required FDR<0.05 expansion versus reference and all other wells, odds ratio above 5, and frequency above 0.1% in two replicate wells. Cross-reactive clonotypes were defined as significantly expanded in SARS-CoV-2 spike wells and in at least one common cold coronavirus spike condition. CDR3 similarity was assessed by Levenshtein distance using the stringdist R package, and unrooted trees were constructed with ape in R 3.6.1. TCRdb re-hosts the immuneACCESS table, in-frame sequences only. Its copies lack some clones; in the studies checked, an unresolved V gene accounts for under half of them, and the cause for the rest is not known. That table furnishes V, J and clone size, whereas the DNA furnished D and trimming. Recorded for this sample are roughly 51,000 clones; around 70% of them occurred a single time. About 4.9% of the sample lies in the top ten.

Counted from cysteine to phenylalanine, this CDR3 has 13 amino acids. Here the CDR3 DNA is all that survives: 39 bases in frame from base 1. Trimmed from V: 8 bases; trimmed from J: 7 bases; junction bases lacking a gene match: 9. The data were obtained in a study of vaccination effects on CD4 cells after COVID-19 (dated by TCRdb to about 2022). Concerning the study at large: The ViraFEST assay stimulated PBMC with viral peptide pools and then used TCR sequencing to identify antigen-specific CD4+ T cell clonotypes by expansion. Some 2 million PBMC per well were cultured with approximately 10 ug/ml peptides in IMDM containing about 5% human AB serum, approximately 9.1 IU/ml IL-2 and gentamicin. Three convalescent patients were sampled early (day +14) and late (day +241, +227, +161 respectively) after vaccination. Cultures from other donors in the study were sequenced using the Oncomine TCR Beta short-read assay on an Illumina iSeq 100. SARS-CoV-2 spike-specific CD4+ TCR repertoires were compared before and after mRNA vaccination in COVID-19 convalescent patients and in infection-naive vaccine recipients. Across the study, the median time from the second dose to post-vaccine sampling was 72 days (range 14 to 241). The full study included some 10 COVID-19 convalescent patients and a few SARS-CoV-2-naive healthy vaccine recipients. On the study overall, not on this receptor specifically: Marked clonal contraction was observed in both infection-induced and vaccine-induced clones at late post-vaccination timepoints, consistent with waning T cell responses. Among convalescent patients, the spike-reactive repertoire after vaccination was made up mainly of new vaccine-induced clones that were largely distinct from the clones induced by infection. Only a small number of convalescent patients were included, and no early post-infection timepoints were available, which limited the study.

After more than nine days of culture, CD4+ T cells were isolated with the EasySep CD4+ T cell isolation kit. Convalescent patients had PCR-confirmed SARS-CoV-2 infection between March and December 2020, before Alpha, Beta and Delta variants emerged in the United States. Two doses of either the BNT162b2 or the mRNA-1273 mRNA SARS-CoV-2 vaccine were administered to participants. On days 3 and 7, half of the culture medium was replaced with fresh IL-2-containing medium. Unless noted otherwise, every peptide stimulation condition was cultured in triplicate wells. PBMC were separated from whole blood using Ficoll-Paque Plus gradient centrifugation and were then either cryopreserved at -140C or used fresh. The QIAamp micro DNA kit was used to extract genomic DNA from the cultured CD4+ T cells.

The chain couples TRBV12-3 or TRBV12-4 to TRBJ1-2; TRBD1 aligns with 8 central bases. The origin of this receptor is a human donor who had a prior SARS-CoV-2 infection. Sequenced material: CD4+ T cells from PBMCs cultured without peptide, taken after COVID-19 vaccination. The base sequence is TGTGCCAGCGGACGGACAGGGTTAGGTGGCTACACCTTC. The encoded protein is CASGRTGLGGYTF.